This TCR beta chain appears in the sequencing data of a study of T-cell memory formation after mild COVID-19. V was cut by 5 bases and J by 2 bases, with 11 bases left in between. The CDR3 is 14 residues long. The germline V gene encodes CDR1 LNHNV and CDR2 YYDKDF (reference sequence). Using its own MiXCR run on the 5' RACE reads, TCRdb lists one record per CDR3 protein. The profile covers a few hundred thousand distinct CDR3 sequences, with roughly 8.2% appearing a single time and around a fifth taken by the ten largest. Study conclusions and caveats: Nothing confirmed that second-wave clones peaking on day 37 were specific for SARS-CoV-2.

About this clonotype itself: The antigen is not known.

Sequencing was done on a sample of PBMCs or a T cell subset sorted from them (not recorded which). V usage is TRBV15 and J usage is TRBJ2-3, with D perhaps TRBD2 (5 bases). This receptor was taken from a man aged 18 to 35 who had mild COVID-19 (a few samples of this study predate the infection). Cell type and time point are not known. The CDR3 protein is CATSQEAVTDTQYF. The CDR3 coding sequence is TGTGCCACCAGCCAAGAAGCGGTCACAGATACGCAGTATTTT.